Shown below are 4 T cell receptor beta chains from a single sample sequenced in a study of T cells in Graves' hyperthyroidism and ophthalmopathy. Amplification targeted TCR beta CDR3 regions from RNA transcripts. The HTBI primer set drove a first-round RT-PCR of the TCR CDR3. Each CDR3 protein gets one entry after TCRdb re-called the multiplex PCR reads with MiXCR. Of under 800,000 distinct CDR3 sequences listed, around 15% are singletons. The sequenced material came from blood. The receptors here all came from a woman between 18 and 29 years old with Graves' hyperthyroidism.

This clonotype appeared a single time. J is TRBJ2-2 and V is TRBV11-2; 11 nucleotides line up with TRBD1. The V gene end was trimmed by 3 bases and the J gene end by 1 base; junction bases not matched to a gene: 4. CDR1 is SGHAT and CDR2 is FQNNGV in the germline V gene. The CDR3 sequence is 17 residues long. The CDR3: CASSFPDRGLNTGELFF. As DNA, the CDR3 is TGTGCCAGCAGCTTCCCGGACAGGGGGCTGAACACCGGGGAGCTGTTTTTT.

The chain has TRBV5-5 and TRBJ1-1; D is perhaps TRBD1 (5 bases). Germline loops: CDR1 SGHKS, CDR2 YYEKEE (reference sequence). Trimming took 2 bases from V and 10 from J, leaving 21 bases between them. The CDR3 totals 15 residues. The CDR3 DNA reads TGTGCCAGCAGCTTACTATCCATCAGGGTTTCCTCAGCTTTCTTT. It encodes CASSLLSIRVSSAFF.

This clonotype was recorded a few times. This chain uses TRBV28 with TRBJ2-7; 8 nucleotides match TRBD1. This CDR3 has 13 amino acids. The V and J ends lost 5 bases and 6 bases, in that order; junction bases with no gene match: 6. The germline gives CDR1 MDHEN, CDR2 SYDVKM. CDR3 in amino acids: CASSPSDRGEQYF. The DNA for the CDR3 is TGTGCCAGCAGTCCATCCGACAGGGGCGAGCAGTACTTC.

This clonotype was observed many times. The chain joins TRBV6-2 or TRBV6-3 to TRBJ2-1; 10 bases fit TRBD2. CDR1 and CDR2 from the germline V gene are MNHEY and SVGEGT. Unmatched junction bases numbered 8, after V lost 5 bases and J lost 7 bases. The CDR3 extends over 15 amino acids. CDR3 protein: CASSTVAGGLNEQFF. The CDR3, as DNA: TGTGCCAGCAGTACTGTAGCGGGAGGCCTAAATGAGCAGTTCTTC.